The T cell receptor beta chain described here comes from a study of blood T cell repertoires in COVID-19. Overall study context: Samples taken during acute and convalescent COVID-19 were collected in the United States, Italy and Spain. Sources were T cells, B-cell-depleted T cells, or PBMCs; the material itself was cDNA or gDNA.

Authors' analysis steps: Scientists estimated how many nucleated cells there were by amplifying reference gene primers. Sequencing used immunoSEQ multiplex PCR; TCRdb keeps in-frame clones, though not all of them. V and J calls and clone size are those listed in that table; D and trimming were worked out from the DNA. The sample has about 120,000 clones; around nine tenths are singletons. Unmatched junction bases numbered 2, after V lost 4 bases and J lost 1 base. This CDR3 comprises 14 residues. CDR1 is MGHRA and CDR2 is YSYEKL in the germline V gene. Sequenced sample: peripheral blood. The chain carries TRBV4-1 and TRBJ1-1, with 8 bases fitting TRBD1. This sequence originates from a human donor with active COVID-19. The donor label of this sample is uncertain. The CDR3 reads CASSLGQGNTEAFF. CDR3 DNA: TGCGCCAGCAGCCTTGGACAGGGGAACACTGAAGCTTTCTTT.